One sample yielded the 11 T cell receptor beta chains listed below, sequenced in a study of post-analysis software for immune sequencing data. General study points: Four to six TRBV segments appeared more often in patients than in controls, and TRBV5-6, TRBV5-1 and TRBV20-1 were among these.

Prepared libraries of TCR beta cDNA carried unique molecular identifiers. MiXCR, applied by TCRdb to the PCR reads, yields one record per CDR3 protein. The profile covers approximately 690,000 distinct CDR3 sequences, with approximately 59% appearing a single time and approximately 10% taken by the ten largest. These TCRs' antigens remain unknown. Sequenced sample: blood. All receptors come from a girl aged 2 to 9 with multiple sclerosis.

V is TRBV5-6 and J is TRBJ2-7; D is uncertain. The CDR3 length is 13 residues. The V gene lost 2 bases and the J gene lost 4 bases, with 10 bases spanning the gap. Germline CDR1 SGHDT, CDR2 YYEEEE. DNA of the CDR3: TGTGCCAGCAGCTTTACCTTGATTTACGAGCAGTACTTC. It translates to CASSFTLIYEQYF.

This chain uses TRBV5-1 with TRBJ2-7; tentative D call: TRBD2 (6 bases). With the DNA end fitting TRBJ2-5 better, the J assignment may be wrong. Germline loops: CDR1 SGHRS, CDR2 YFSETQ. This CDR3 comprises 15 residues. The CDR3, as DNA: TGCGCCAGCAGCTATAGCGGCCCTGGGAGAGAGACCCAGTACTTC. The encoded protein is CASSYSGPGRETQYF.

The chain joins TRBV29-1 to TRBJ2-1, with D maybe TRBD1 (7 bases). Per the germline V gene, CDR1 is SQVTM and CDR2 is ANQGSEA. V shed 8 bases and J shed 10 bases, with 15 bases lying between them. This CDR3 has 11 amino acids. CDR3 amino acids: CSLQGGKEQFF. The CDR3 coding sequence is TGCAGCCTCCAGGGGGGCAAGGAGCAGTTCTTC.

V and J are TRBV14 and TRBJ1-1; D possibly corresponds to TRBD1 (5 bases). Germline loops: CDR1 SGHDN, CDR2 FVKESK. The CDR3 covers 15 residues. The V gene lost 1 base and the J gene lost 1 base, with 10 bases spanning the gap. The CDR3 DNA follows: TGTGCCAGCAGCCAAGTTTGGGGGGGGAACACTGAAGCTTTCTTT. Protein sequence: CASSQVWGGNTEAFF. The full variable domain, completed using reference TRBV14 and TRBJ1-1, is EAGVTQFPSHSVIEKGQTVTLRCDPISGHDNLYWYRRVMGKEIKFLLHFVKESKQDESGMPNNRFLAERTGGTYSTLKVQPAELEDSGVYFCASSQVWGGNTEAFFGQGTRLTVV.

CDR3 bases: TGTGCCAGCAGCAAAGGACAGGGGCTATCCAAAAACATTCAGTACTTC. Translating gives CASSKGQGLSKNIQYF. This sequence joins TRBV11-3 and TRBJ2-5; TRBD1 matches at 9 bases. TRBJ2-4 explains the end of the DNA better; the J call may be wrong. This CDR3 region has 16 residues. Germline assignment: CDR1 SGHNT and CDR2 YENEEA.

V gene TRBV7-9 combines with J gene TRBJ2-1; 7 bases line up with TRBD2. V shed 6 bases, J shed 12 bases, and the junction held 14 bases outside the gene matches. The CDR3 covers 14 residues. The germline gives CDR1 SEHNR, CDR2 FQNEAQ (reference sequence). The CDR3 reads CASSLIGSGLPQFF. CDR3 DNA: TGTGCCAGCAGTTTGATTGGTAGCGGGCTTCCGCAGTTCTTC.

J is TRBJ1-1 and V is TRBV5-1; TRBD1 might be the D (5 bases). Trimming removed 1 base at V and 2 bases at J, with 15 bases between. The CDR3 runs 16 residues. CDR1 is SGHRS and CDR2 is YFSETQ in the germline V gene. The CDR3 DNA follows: TGCGCCAGCAGCTTGTTCCCTCCGGGGGTAAACACTGAAGCTTTCTTT. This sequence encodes CASSLFPPGVNTEAFF.

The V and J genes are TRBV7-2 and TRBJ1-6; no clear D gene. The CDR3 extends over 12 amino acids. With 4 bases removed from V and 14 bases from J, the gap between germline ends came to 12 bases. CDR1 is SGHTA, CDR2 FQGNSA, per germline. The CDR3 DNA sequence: TGTGCCAGCAGCTCAGTGGGCCTCGCCCTCCACTTT. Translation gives CASSSVGLALHF.

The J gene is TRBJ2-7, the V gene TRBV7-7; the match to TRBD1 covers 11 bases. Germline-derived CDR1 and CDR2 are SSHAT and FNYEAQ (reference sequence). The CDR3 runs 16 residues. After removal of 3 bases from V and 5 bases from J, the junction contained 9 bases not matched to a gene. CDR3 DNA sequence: TGTGCCAGCAGCTTCGCGCCGGGACAGGGGGTCCACGAGCAGTACTTC. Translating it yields CASSFAPGQGVHEQYF. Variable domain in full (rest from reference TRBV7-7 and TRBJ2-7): GAGVSQSPRYKVTKRGQDVTLRCDPISSHATLYWYQQALGQGPEFLTYFNYEAQPDKSGLPSDRFSAERPEGSISTLTIQRTEQRDSAMYRCASSFAPGQGVHEQYFGPGTRLTVT.

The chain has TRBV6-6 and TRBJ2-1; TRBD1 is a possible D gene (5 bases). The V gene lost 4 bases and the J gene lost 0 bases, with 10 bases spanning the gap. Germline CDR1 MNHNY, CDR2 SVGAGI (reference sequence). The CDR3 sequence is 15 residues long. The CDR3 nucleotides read TGTGCCAGCAGTTTAGACAGCGTCTCCTACAATGAGCAGTTCTTC. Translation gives CASSLDSVSYNEQFF.

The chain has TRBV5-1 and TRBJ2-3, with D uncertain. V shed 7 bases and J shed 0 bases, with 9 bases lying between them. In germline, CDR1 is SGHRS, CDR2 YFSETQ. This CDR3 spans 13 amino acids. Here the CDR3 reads CASGRKSTDTQYF. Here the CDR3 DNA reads TGCGCCAGCGGCAGGAAGAGCACAGATACGCAGTATTTT.